These T cell receptor beta chains were read from a single sample in a study of blood T cell repertoires in COVID-19. TCRdb's copy holds only in-frame clones and misses some; the assay was immunoSEQ multiplex PCR. Of 90,000 to 150,000 clones in the sample, approximately 79% are singletons; the top ten hold under 3%. Sequences were obtained from peripheral blood. The receptors derive from a man aged 50-60 years with acute or convalescent COVID-19. Each CDR3 is given with its conserved first and last residue. The order of the fields is clone size, V gene, J gene, D gene, CDR3 protein, CDR3 DNA. D genes are given only for firm matches. Only some rows state a clone size, as once, few, many or a class for expanded clones.

-	TRBV27	TRBJ2-7	-	CASSFQGSYEQYF	TGTGCCAGCAGTTTCCAGGGGTCCTACGAGCAGTACTTC
-	TRBV14	TRBJ1-5	-	CASSQDMGLEQERHSNQPQHF	TGTGCCAGCAGCCAAGATATGGGTCTTGAACAGGAAAGACATAGCAATCAGCCCCAGCATTTT
few	TRBV27	TRBJ1-2	TRBD1	CASSLPRQGTNYGYTF	TGTGCCAGCAGTTTACCCCGACAGGGAACGAACTATGGCTACACCTTC
-	TRBV6-5	TRBJ1-2	TRBD1	CASRNRGVGGYTF	TGTGCCAGCAGGAACAGGGGAGTGGGTGGCTACACCTTC
-	TRBV11-2	TRBJ1-2	-	CASSSGLYGYTF	TGTGCCAGCAGCTCGGGACTCTATGGCTACACCTTC
once	TRBV11-2	TRBJ2-1	TRBD2	CASSPGLDTEQFF	TGTGCCAGCAGTCCGGGACTAGACACTGAGCAGTTCTTC
-	TRBV5-1	TRBJ2-1	TRBD2	CASSFGGVNEQFF	TGCGCCAGCAGCTTTGGGGGGGTCAATGAGCAGTTCTTC
-	TRBV7-9	TRBJ1-4	-	CASSLGLSRTSNEKLFF	TGTGCCAGCAGCTTAGGATTGAGCAGGACAAGCAATGAAAAACTGTTTTTT
-	TRBV2	TRBJ2-3	-	CALLATGHPDTQYF	TGTGCCCTCTTGGCGACGGGACATCCGGATACGCAGTATTTT
-	TRBV10-3	TRBJ1-5	-	CAISESNRGSNQPQHF	TGTGCCATCAGTGAGTCGAACCGGGGGTCGAATCAGCCCCAGCATTTT